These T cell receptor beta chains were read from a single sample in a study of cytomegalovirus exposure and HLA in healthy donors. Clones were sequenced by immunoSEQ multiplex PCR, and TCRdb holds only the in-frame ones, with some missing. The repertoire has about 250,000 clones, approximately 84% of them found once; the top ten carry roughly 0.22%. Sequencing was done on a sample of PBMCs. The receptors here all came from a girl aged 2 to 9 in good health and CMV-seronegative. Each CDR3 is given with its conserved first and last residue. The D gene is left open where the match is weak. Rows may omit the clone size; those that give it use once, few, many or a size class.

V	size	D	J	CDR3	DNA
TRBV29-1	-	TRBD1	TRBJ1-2	CSVDGGRGPNYGYTF	TGCAGCGTTGACGGAGGCAGGGGGCCCAACTATGGCTACACCTTC
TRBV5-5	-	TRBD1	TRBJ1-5	CASSLGRDSGISQHF	TGTGCCAGCAGCTTGGGTCGGGACAGCGGTATTTCCCAGCATTTT
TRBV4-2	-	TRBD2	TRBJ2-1	CASSQDWVAGNEQFF	TGTGCCAGCAGCCAAGATTGGGTAGCGGGGAATGAGCAGTTCTTC
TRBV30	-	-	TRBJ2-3	CAWSAGAVSTDTQYF	TGTGCCTGGAGTGCCGGAGCGGTTAGCACAGATACGCAGTATTTT
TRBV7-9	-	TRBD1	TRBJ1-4	CASSLWVVRDRAEKLFF	TGTGCCAGCAGCTTATGGGTGGTCCGGGACAGGGCTGAAAAACTGTTTTTT
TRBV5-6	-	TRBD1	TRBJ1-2	CASRRSGTAIMGYTF	TGTGCCAGCAGGCGTTCTGGGACAGCCATAATGGGCTACACCTTC
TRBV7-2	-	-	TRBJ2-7	CASSAQATRFSGTGYEQYF	TGTGCCAGCAGCGCCCAGGCTACGCGGTTTTCGGGAACCGGCTACGAGCAGTACTTC
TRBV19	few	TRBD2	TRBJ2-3	CASSKGGTSGYTDTQYF	TGTGCCAGTAGTAAAGGGGGGACTAGCGGGTACACAGATACGCAGTATTTT
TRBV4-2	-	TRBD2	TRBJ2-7	CASSQESSGRAYEQYF	TGTGCCAGCAGCCAAGAATCTAGCGGACGGGCCTACGAGCAGTACTTC
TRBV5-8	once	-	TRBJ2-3	CASSLGLGADTQYF	TGTGCCAGCAGCTTGGGACTAGGGGCAGATACGCAGTATTTT
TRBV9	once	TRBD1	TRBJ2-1	CAVDRGNEQFF	TGTGCCGTGGACAGGGGGAATGAGCAGTTCTTC
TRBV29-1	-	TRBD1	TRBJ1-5	CSVGQGNQPQHF	TGCAGCGTCGGACAGGGCAATCAGCCCCAGCATTTT
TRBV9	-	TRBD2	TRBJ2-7	CASSVGTSGGSYEQYF	TGTGCCAGCAGCGTCGGGACTAGCGGGGGGAGCTACGAGCAGTACTTC
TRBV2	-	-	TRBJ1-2	CASSDTVYGYTF	TGTGCCAGCAGTGATACTGTCTATGGCTACACCTTC
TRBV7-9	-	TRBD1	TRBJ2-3	CASSPGGAPTDTQYF	TGTGCCAGCAGCCCAGGGGGCGCCCCCACAGATACGCAGTATTTT
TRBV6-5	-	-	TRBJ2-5	CASMGMGLRGETQYF	TGTGCCAGCATGGGTATGGGTCTCCGGGGAGAGACCCAGTACTTC
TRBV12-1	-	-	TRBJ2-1	CASSFQFPCRDSNEQFF	TGTGCCAGCAGCTTTCAATTCCCATGCCGGGACAGCAATGAGCAGTTCTTC
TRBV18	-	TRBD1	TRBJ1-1	CASSPGTGTEAFF	TGTGCCAGCTCACCTGGGACAGGGACTGAAGCTTTCTTT
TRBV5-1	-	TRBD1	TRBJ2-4	CASSSRDRANIQYF	TGCGCCAGCAGCTCGCGGGACAGGGCGAACATTCAGTACTTC
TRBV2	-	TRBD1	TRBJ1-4	CASGGQGANEKLFF	TGTGCCAGCGGTGGACAGGGGGCTAATGAAAAACTGTTTTTT
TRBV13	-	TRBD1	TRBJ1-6	CASSLTGGAFGNSPLHF	TGTGCCAGCAGCTTGACAGGGGGCGCCTTCGGTAATTCACCCCTCCACTTT
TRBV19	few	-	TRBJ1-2	CASSISGVNYGYTF	TGTGCCAGTAGTATTTCCGGGGTTAACTATGGCTACACCTTC
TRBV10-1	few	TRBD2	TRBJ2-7	CASTGTSRYEQYF	TGCGCCAGCACCGGGACTAGCAGATACGAGCAGTACTTC
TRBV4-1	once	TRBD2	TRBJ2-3	CASSLLPGLAGAGCYF	TGCGCCAGCAGCCTTCTACCGGGACTAGCGGGAGCCGGCTGCTATTTT
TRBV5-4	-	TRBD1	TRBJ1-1	CASSSPGTANMNTEAFF	TGTGCCAGCAGCTCGCCCGGGACAGCTAACATGAACACTGAAGCTTTCTTT
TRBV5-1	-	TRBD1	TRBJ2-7	CASSLGTGGIYEQYF	TGCGCCAGCAGCTTGGGTACAGGGGGAATCTACGAGCAGTACTTC
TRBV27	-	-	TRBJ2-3	CASTRTGTDTQYF	TGTGCCAGCACAAGGACAGGCACAGATACGCAGTATTTT
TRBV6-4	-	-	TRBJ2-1	CASSDPWAVLGSGGSYNEQFF	TGTGCCAGCAGTGACCCCTGGGCGGTACTCGGTAGCGGCGGCTCCTACAATGAGCAGTTCTTC
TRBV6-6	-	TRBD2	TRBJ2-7	CASSPFSGGYEQYF	TGTGCCAGCAGCCCCTTCAGCGGGGGTTACGAGCAGTACTTC
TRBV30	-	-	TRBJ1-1	CACTGSYTEAFF	TGTGCCTGCACAGGGTCCTACACTGAAGCTTTCTTT
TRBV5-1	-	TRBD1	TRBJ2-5	CASSLGQGAGETQYF	TGCGCCAGCAGCTTGGGTCAGGGGGCGGGAGAGACCCAGTACTTC